Each of the 23 T cell receptor beta chains below was sequenced from the same sample in a study of blood T cell repertoires in COVID-19. Produced via immunoSEQ multiplex PCR; TCRdb's table is partial and in-frame only. The profile shows approximately 200,000 clones, 87% of them singletons. The specimen was PBMCs or T cells enriched from blood (not recorded which). All receptors derive from a woman in her 30s who had recovered from COVID-19.

The chain has TRBV5-4 and TRBJ2-3, with D possibly matching TRBD2 (6 bases). Between the trimmed V and J ends, which lost 2 bases and 0 bases, there was a span of 10 bases. Germline lookup yields CDR1 SGHNT and CDR2 YYREEE (reference sequence). This CDR3 is 15 amino acids long. The CDR3 DNA reads TGTGCCAGCAGCTTACTAGCTGGGAGCACAGATACGCAGTATTTT. This sequence encodes CASSLLAGSTDTQYF.

This rearrangement joins TRBV5-1 to TRBJ1-6, with 11 bases fitting TRBD1. The germline V gene has CDR1 SGHRS and CDR2 YFSETQ. After removal of 3 bases from V and 8 bases from J, the junction contained 1 base not matched to a gene. The CDR3 loop spans 14 amino acids. The CDR3 region is CASSSGQGDSPLHF. Here the CDR3 DNA reads TGCGCCAGCAGCTCGGGACAGGGGGATTCACCCCTCCACTTT.

CDR3 nucleotide sequence: TGCGCCAGCAGCCTAGACCAGGGGGCGGCTTTCTTT. Its protein is CASSLDQGAAFF. This sequence joins TRBV4-3 and TRBJ1-1; 8 bases match TRBD1. Germline lookup yields CDR1 LGHNA and CDR2 YSLEER. V was clipped by 4 bases and J by 11 bases; unmatched bases: 6. The CDR3 spans 12 residues.

The chain recombines TRBV19 with TRBJ2-7; D is perhaps TRBD1 (6 bases). Between the trimmed V and J ends, which lost 4 bases and 1 base, there was a span of 11 bases. This CDR3 has 14 amino acids. CDR1 is LNHDA, CDR2 SQIVND, per germline (reference sequence). This CDR3 reads CASSTRDTSYEQYF. As DNA, the CDR3 is TGTGCCAGTAGTACCCGGGACACTTCCTACGAGCAGTACTTC.

The gene calls are TRBV19 and TRBJ1-5, with a possible D match to TRBD1 (6 bases). The CDR3 runs 14 residues. CDR1 is LNHDA and CDR2 is SQIVND in the germline V gene (reference sequence). V was cut by 4 bases and J by 6 bases, with 13 bases left in between. The CDR3 bases are TGTGCCAGTAGTAGCGCGGGGGGCGGTCAGCCCCAGCATTTT. Protein product: CASSSAGGGQPQHF.

CDR3 DNA sequence: TGTGCCTGGAGTCGGGACTCCGGCGGGAAAAACATTCAGTACTTC. It codes for CAWSRDSGGKNIQYF. This chain uses TRBV30 with TRBJ2-4; TRBD2 is a possible D gene (6 bases). V dropped 2 bases and J dropped 4 bases, with 15 bases sitting between them. The germline V gene has CDR1 GTSNPN and CDR2 SVGIG (reference sequence). This CDR3 contains 15 residues.

The chain combines TRBV27 with TRBJ1-6; 7 bases map to TRBD1. J gave up 0 bases and V 2 bases, and 7 bases lay outside the gene matches. The CDR3 is 18 amino acids. Germline CDR1 MNHEY, CDR2 SMNVEV (reference sequence). The CDR3 reads CASSLGRDSYSYNSPLHF. CDR3 sequence (DNA): TGTGCCAGCAGTTTAGGCCGGGACAGCTACTCCTATAATTCACCCCTCCACTTT.

The chain has TRBV4-1 and TRBJ1-1; D gene unclear. The CDR3 runs 12 residues. Germline V lookup: CDR1 MGHRA, CDR2 YSYEKL. The germline V and J ends were trimmed by 1 base and 11 bases, with 11 bases remaining between them. The CDR3 coding sequence is TGCGCCAGCAGCCAAGGCGCGATCGCTGCTTTCTTT. Its translation: CASSQGAIAAFF.

This clone was recorded only once. This chain uses TRBV9 with TRBJ2-3; weak D call: TRBD2 (5 bases). The germline V gene has CDR1 SGDLS and CDR2 YYNGEE. The CDR3 spans 15 residues. V was trimmed by 0 bases and J by 0 bases, leaving 8 bases between them. CDR3 bases: TGTGCCAGCAGCGTAGCACGGGGAAGCACAGATACGCAGTATTTT. Its translation is CASSVARGSTDTQYF.

The CDR3 region is CASRSPHGGRTYEQYF. In nucleotides, the CDR3 is TGTGCCAGCAGGTCCCCCCACGGGGGGAGAACCTACGAGCAGTACTTC. The chain links TRBV11-2 to TRBJ2-7; 7 nucleotides match TRBD2. Germline CDR1 and CDR2: SGHAT and FQNNGV. After removal of 6 bases from V and 2 bases from J, the junction contained 13 bases not matched to a gene. This CDR3 has 16 amino acids.

The chain has TRBV18 and TRBJ2-7; 9 nucleotides agree with TRBD1. Germline V gene lookup returns CDR1 KGHSH and CDR2 LQKENI. The CDR3 totals 15 residues. The V gene end was trimmed by 6 bases and the J gene end by 2 bases; junction bases not matched to a gene: 8. CDR3 DNA: TGTGCCAGCTCTCGGGGGACAGGGAGGACCTACGAGCAGTACTTC. Protein sequence: CASSRGTGRTYEQYF.

In this sample, this clone turned up once. The V call is TRBV7-3, the J call TRBJ1-6, with a tentative D call TRBD1 (5 bases). The CDR3 runs to 14 residues. The V end lost 2 bases, the J end lost 6 bases, and 8 bases lay between the germline ends. CDR1 and CDR2 (germline): SGHTA, FQGTGA. The CDR3 coding sequence is TGTGCCAGCAGCTTAGTGGGGGGTAATTCACCCCTCCACTTT. Protein product: CASSLVGGNSPLHF.

The chain is built from TRBV7-9 and TRBJ2-5, with 8 bases fitting TRBD1. Germline V gene lookup returns CDR1 SEHNR and CDR2 FQNEAQ (reference sequence). Trimming at V came to 5 bases and at J to 2 bases, leaving 4 bases not matched to a gene. The length of the CDR3 is 14 residues. The chain's CDR3 is CASSQGQEQETQYF. The CDR3 bases are TGTGCCAGCAGCCAGGGACAGGAACAAGAGACCCAGTACTTC.

The chain combines TRBV28 with TRBJ1-2; D unclear. CDR1 and CDR2 from the germline V gene are MDHEN and SYDVKM. This CDR3 spans 13 amino acids. V shed 6 bases and J shed 0 bases, with 8 bases lying between them. The CDR3 DNA reads TGTGCCAGCAGGCCGCCAGCTAACTATGGCTACACCTTC. It translates to CASRPPANYGYTF.

CDR3: CASSYYRGSPGGYTF. Written as DNA, the CDR3 is TGTGCCAGCAGTTACTATCGGGGTTCGCCGGGGGGCTACACCTTC. The chain employs TRBV6-5 and TRBJ1-2; D is unresolved. V lost 1 base to trimming and J lost 8 bases, with 17 bases between them. From germline, CDR1 is MNHEY and CDR2 SVGAGI. There are 15 residues in the CDR3.

The chain employs TRBV7-8 and TRBJ2-2; weak D call: TRBD2 (6 bases). V lost 1 base and J 4 bases, leaving 13 bases between the germline ends. This CDR3 has 16 residues. Germline lookup yields CDR1 SGHVS and CDR2 FQNEAQ. Here the CDR3 reads CASSLVGTWGTGELFF. The CDR3 DNA follows: TGTGCCAGCAGCTTAGTTGGGACTTGGGGCACCGGGGAGCTGTTTTTT.

V is TRBV19 and J is TRBJ1-2, with TRBD1 matching 7 bases. Trimming at V came to 5 bases and at J to 2 bases, leaving 11 bases not matched to a gene. The CDR3 is made up of 16 amino acids. Germline V CDR1 and CDR2: LNHDA, SQIVND (reference sequence). This CDR3 is CASSPTTGKVNYGYTF. CDR3 coding DNA: TGTGCCAGTAGTCCAACGACAGGGAAAGTGAACTATGGCTACACCTTC.

The rearrangement uses TRBV7-2 and TRBJ2-7; D may be TRBD1 (5 bases). The CDR3 is 13 amino acids. CDR1 is SGHTA and CDR2 is FQGNSA in the germline V gene. With 0 bases removed from V and 3 bases from J, the gap between germline ends came to 6 bases. The CDR3 DNA sequence: TGTGCCAGCAGCTTAGCCGACAGCTACGAGCAGTACTTC. Encoded protein: CASSLADSYEQYF.

V gene TRBV7-2 combines with J gene TRBJ1-1; D is undetermined. The CDR3 sequence is 14 residues long. V lost 3 bases and J 6 bases, leaving 14 bases between the germline ends. Germline V lookup: CDR1 SGHTA, CDR2 FQGNSA. DNA of the CDR3: TGTGCCAGCAGCTTCGACCGAGGGTTCCCTGAAGCTTTCTTT. It encodes CASSFDRGFPEAFF.

The chain joins TRBV7-6 to TRBJ1-1; D gene uncertain. With 4 bases removed from V and 6 bases from J, the gap between germline ends came to 9 bases. The germline V gene encodes CDR1 SGHVS and CDR2 FNYEAQ. The CDR3 loop spans 12 amino acids. CDR3 nucleotides: TGTGCCAGCAGCTCCCTCCGGGCTGAAGCTTTCTTT. It yields the protein CASSSLRAEAFF.

This clone was seen a few times. The rearrangement uses TRBV7-2 and TRBJ2-1; 7 nucleotides align to TRBD1. CDR1 is SGHTA, CDR2 FQGNSA, per germline. With V trimmed by 3 bases and J by 2 bases, 1 base remained unmatched. The CDR3 covers 14 residues. CDR3 coding DNA: TGTGCCAGCAGCTTGGGGACAGCCTACAATGAGCAGTTCTTC. Translating it yields CASSLGTAYNEQFF.

This chain links TRBV7-8 with TRBJ1-5, with a weak D call TRBD1 (5 bases). This CDR3 comprises 14 residues. V lost 7 bases and J 3 bases, leaving 13 bases between the germline ends. Germline assignment: CDR1 SGHVS and CDR2 FQNEAQ. The DNA of the CDR3 is TGTGCCAGCACCCAGGGTGGCTTCAATCAGCCCCAGCATTTT. It codes for CASTQGGFNQPQHF.

This clone was picked up a small number of times. The J gene is TRBJ2-1, the V gene TRBV24-1, with 12 positions matching TRBD2. This CDR3 spans 14 amino acids. The ends lost 7 bases at V and 7 bases at J; junction bases unmatched: 4. Germline-derived CDR1 and CDR2 are KGHDR and SFDVKD. CDR3 sequence: CATRTSGSRNEQFF. The CDR3 DNA reads as TGTGCCACCAGGACTAGCGGGAGCCGTAATGAGCAGTTCTTC.